This TCR beta chain is from a study of identical twins. Study results and limitations: With abundant cord blood beta clonotypes, insertions were fewer; memory repertoires showed no such pattern. Rather than following the same donors, the conclusions depended on cross-sectional statistical analysis.

On this clonotype itself: What it binds is unknown.

V was clipped by 8 bases and J by 0 bases, with 10 bases between them. There are 14 residues in the CDR3. Germline CDR1 and CDR2: LGHNT and FRNRAP. TCRdb ran MiXCR on the 5' RACE reads and lists one entry per CDR3 protein. The sample includes roughly 500,000 distinct CDR3 sequences, roughly 21% of them seen just once. This sample also belongs to another study, concerning T cells expressing NK-cell markers. According to that study: HCMV seropositivity characterized most of the eight sequenced donors, and seronegativity one.

The chain uses TRBV12-5 and TRBJ2-2; no clear D gene. The source material was CD4+ T cells sorted from blood. The origin of this receptor is a young woman in good health. The CDR3 sequence is CASLAATNTGELFF. The CDR3 DNA follows: TGTGCTAGTTTGGCGGCGACGAACACCGGGGAGCTGTTTTTT.